The next 15 T cell receptor beta chains were all read from a single sample in a study of T cells in localized non-small cell lung cancer. Libraries were prepared by immunoSEQ multiplex PCR; TCRdb keeps only in-frame clonotypes and omits some of them. Of 25,000 to 30,000 clones in the sample, 80% to 95% were seen once. The sequencing here drew on peripheral blood, taken before any cancer treatment. Receptors were obtained from a female donor of 60 years or more with stage I lung adenocarcinoma.

This clone was seen just once. This chain joins TRBV7-3 and TRBJ2-5, with 10 nucleotides matching TRBD1. V dropped 5 bases and J dropped 5; count of bases not matched to a gene: 8. CDR3 length: 15 residues. Germline V gene lookup returns CDR1 SGHTA and CDR2 FQGTGA. CDR3 DNA: TGTGCCAGCAGCCCTAGACAGGGGGCTAGGGAGACCCAGTACTTC. It specifies CASSPRQGARETQYF.

The chain links TRBV6-6 to TRBJ2-7; D is unclear. CDR1 and CDR2 (germline): MNHNY, SVGAGI (reference sequence). V lost 7 bases to trimming and J lost 6 bases, with 10 bases between them. This CDR3 is built from 11 residues. CDR3 in DNA: TGTGCCAGCAAGAGTAGTCTCGAGCAGTACTTC. This encodes CASKSSLEQYF.

The J gene is TRBJ2-1, the V gene TRBV5-5; 10 bases map to TRBD1. Germline loops: CDR1 SGHKS, CDR2 YYEKEE (reference sequence). The CDR3 runs to 13 residues. The V and J ends lost 5 bases and 7 bases, in that order; junction bases with no gene match: 3. This CDR3 is CASSPGQGNEQFF. The CDR3 nucleotides are TGTGCCAGCAGTCCGGGACAGGGGAATGAGCAGTTCTTC. The full variable domain, its missing parts supplied by reference TRBV5-5 and TRBJ2-1, is DAGVTQSPTHLIKTRGQQVTLRCSPISGHKSVSWYQQVLGQGPQFIFQYYEKEERGRGNFPDRFSARQFPNYSSELNVNALLLGDSALYLCASSPGQGNEQFFGPGTRLTVL.

The gene calls are TRBV28 and TRBJ2-3, with 8 bases aligning to TRBD1. This CDR3 contains 16 residues. Losses at the gene ends were 5 bases for V and 2 bases for J; bases not matched to a gene: 9. CDR1 MDHEN and CDR2 SYDVKM come from the germline V gene. DNA for the CDR3: TGTGCCAGCAGTCTAAACGACAGGGGATACACAGATACGCAGTATTTT. This codes for CASSLNDRGYTDTQYF.

The chain joins TRBV2 to TRBJ1-5; 7 positions agree with TRBD1. The CDR3 loop spans 15 amino acids. Germline-derived CDR1 and CDR2 are SNHLY and FYNNEI. Trimming removed 4 bases from V and 6 bases from J; junction bases left unmatched: 9. The CDR3 nucleotides are TGTGCCAGCAGTGGCCGAGGACAGGTCGTTCAGCCCCAGCATTTT. It translates to CASSGRGQVVQPQHF.

V usage is TRBV6-1 and J usage is TRBJ1-5, with 8 bases fitting TRBD1. V trimming: 7 bases; J trimming: 6 bases; junction bases outside the gene matches: 5. The CDR3 consists of 13 residues. Germline values: CDR1 MNHNS, CDR2 SASEGT. The CDR3 bases are TGTGCCAGCACCGACAGGGGCAGTCAGCCCCAGCATTTT. Its protein product is CASTDRGSQPQHF.

The V gene is TRBV5-8, the J gene TRBJ1-2, with a weak D call TRBD1 (6 bases). This CDR3 region has 13 residues. V was shortened by 3 bases and J by 7 bases, with 13 bases between the two germline ends. Germline CDR1 reads SGHTS; CDR2 reads YDEGEE. CDR3 region: CASSYTGKSGYTF. CDR3 nucleotide sequence: TGTGCCAGCAGCTACACAGGGAAATCTGGCTACACCTTC.

In the case of this clone: The junction differs from germline at one of its ends, possibly a read error. The V call is TRBV10-3, the J call TRBJ2-1; the D is unclear. The CDR3 totals 14 residues. Germline CDR1 ENHRY, CDR2 SYGVKD. CDR3 loop: CATSLGSDVTEQFF. The CDR3 DNA is TGTGCCACCAGTCTAGGCAGCGATGTTACTGAGCAGTTCTTC.

This chain connects TRBV19 to TRBJ2-6; 12 nucleotides line up with TRBD1. V shed 5 bases and J 2 bases; nucleotides not matched to a gene: 7. In germline, CDR1 is LNHDA, CDR2 SQIVND (reference sequence). This CDR3 has 18 residues. The DNA of the CDR3 is TGTGCCAGTAGTGCTACCGGGACAGGGGGCCCTGGGGCCAACGTCCTGACTTTC. It yields the protein CASSATGTGGPGANVLTF.

The J gene is TRBJ2-5, the V gene TRBV28; the match to TRBD1 covers 7 bases. Judging by the DNA end, TRBJ2-7 fits better; the J call may be wrong. CDR1 and CDR2 from the germline V gene are MDHEN and SYDVKM. The CDR3 is 13 residues long. The CDR3 nucleotides read TGTGCCAGCATCAGACAGGGTGGGAACGAGCAGTACTTC. Amino acid sequence: CASIRQGGNEQYF.

The rearrangement links TRBV4-1 to TRBJ2-1; 7 positions agree with TRBD2. Germline-derived CDR1 and CDR2 are MGHRA and YSYEKL. Unmatched junction bases numbered 7, after V lost 2 bases and J lost 0 bases. CDR3 size: 17 residues. The CDR3 protein is CASSQPIAGSSYNEQFF. The CDR3 DNA reads as TGCGCCAGCAGCCAACCCATAGCGGGTAGCTCCTACAATGAGCAGTTCTTC.

The rearrangement links TRBV5-1 to TRBJ2-1; 7 bases are shared with TRBD1. Germline CDR1 is SGHRS and CDR2 is YFSETQ. CDR3 length: 15 amino acids. J lost 9 bases, V lost 6 bases, and 15 bases had no gene match. The CDR3 DNA reads as TGCGCCAGCACCACACCAGACAGGGTGCACGCTGAGCAGTTCTTC. Amino acid sequence: CASTTPDRVHAEQFF.

CDR3 DNA: TGTGCCTGGAACCTGCCGACTAGCGGGAGAAGAGAGCAGTACTTC. Protein product: CAWNLPTSGRREQYF. The chain combines TRBV30 with TRBJ2-7; 12 bases match TRBD2. The CDR3 is made up of 15 amino acids. Germline CDR1 GTSNPN, CDR2 SVGIG (reference sequence). V shed 4 bases, J shed 7 bases, and the junction held 11 bases outside the gene matches.

To note about this clone: Sequence at one end of the junction differs from germline and may be a read error. This chain uses TRBV6-9 with TRBJ2-7; either TRBD1 or TRBD2 may supply D (5 bases each). This CDR3 is built from 12 residues. Germline loops: CDR1 MNHGY, CDR2 SVAAGI. The CDR3 sequence: CASSYPTGGENF. The CDR3 nucleotides are TGTGCCAGCAGTTACCCCACAGGAGGCGAAAACTTC.

The V call is TRBV7-9, the J call TRBJ2-3; 7 bases are a match to TRBD2. The CDR3 runs 12 residues. CDR1 is SEHNR, CDR2 FQNEAQ, per germline (reference sequence). J gave up 6 bases and V 5 bases, and 2 bases lay outside the gene matches. CDR3 coding DNA: TGTGCCAGCAGCCCCGGGGGGGATACGCAGTATTTT. Encoded protein: CASSPGGDTQYF.